These T cell receptor beta chains were read from a single sample in a study of blood T cells in healthy people across ages. One entry per CDR3 protein, called by TCRdb with MiXCR from the 5' RACE reads. In the table there are about 580,000 distinct CDR3 sequences, more than 45% of which are singletons. Sequenced: blood. The source is an older man in good health. Each CDR3 is given with its conserved first and last residue. Each record gives: J gene, V gene, D gene, clone size, CDR3 protein, CDR3 DNA. A D gene is named only where the DNA matches it firmly. Clone size appears in some rows only: once, few, many, or a class for an expanded clone.

TRBJ2-3 | TRBV25-1 | NA | NA | CASSGDSPGDTQYF | TGTGCCAGCAGTGGAGACAGCCCGGGAGATACGCAGTATTTT
TRBJ2-7 | TRBV4-3 | TRBD1 | NA | CASSQSDRGLYEQYF | TGCGCCAGCAGCCAATCCGACAGGGGGCTTTACGAGCAGTACTTC
TRBJ2-5 | TRBV29-1 | TRBD1 | NA | CSVASNLQGAKQYF | TGCAGCGTTGCGTCAAATTTACAGGGGGCGAAGCAGTACTTC
TRBJ2-7 | TRBV20-1 | TRBD2 | NA | CSASMSGEKNEQYF | TGCAGTGCTAGTATGAGCGGGGAGAAGAACGAGCAGTACTTC
TRBJ2-7 | TRBV10-1 | TRBD1 | NA | CASLRQGRILNEQYF | TGCGCCAGCCTCAGACAGGGACGGATCTTGAACGAGCAGTACTTC
TRBJ2-2 | TRBV4-1 | NA | NA | CASSHPDGENTGELFF | TGCGCCAGCAGCCATCCGGACGGTGAAAACACCGGGGAGCTGTTTTTT
TRBJ2-5 | TRBV7-2 | NA | NA | CANSLDSGQQETQYF | TGTGCCAACAGCTTAGATTCGGGACAACAAGAGACCCAGTACTTC
TRBJ2-3 | TRBV15 | NA | NA | CATSRDRQHASTDTQYF | TGTGCCACCAGCAGAGATCGACAACACGCAAGCACAGATACGCAGTATTTT
TRBJ2-3 | TRBV7-8 | TRBD2 | once | CASSPSGGMDTQYF | TGTGCCAGCAGCCCTAGCGGGGGGATGGATACGCAGTATTTT
TRBJ1-2 | TRBV9 | TRBD1 | NA | CASSVEQGANYGYTF | TGTGCCAGCAGCGTAGAGCAGGGGGCTAACTATGGCTACACCTTC
TRBJ2-5 | TRBV7-2 | TRBD1 | NA | CASSLEFQGAETQYF | TGTGCCAGCAGCTTAGAGTTTCAGGGGGCAGAGACCCAGTACTTC
TRBJ1-1 | TRBV5-4 | TRBD1 | NA | CASSLPTGGHTEAFF | TGTGCCAGCAGCCTACCTACAGGGGGGCACACTGAAGCTTTCTTT
TRBJ2-5 | TRBV11-2 | NA | NA | CASSPQTGSLQETQYF | TGTGCCAGCAGCCCGCAGACAGGTTCCCTCCAAGAGACCCAGTACTTC
TRBJ2-1 | TRBV7-2 | NA | few | CASSPWGAGSHEQFF | TGTGCCAGCAGCCCCTGGGGAGCGGGTTCCCATGAGCAGTTCTTC
TRBJ1-1 | TRBV28 | NA | NA | CASSSPTGFGAEAFF | TGTGCCAGCAGTTCACCTACAGGGTTCGGAGCTGAAGCTTTCTTT
TRBJ1-1 | TRBV2 | TRBD1 | NA | CASRLGQALTEAFF | TGTGCCAGCAGACTTGGACAGGCCCTCACTGAAGCTTTCTTT
TRBJ2-3 | TRBV29-1 | TRBD2 | NA | CSVDVSGTTDTQYF | TGCAGCGTAGATGTTAGCGGGACCACAGATACGCAGTATTTT
TRBJ2-6 | TRBV7-2 | NA | few | CASSLELSAFRPSGANVLTF | TGTGCCAGCAGCTTAGAGTTGTCAGCTTTTCGGCCCTCTGGGGCCAACGTCCTGACTTTC
TRBJ2-5 | TRBV15 | NA | NA | CATSSEVIQETQYF | TGTGCCACCAGCTCCGAGGTGATACAAGAGACCCAGTACTTC
TRBJ2-7 | TRBV20-1 | NA | few | CSARDQGLHEQYF | TGCAGTGCTAGAGACCAGGGGTTGCACGAGCAGTACTTC
TRBJ1-2 | TRBV28 | NA | few | CASSLTSQANYGYTF | TGTGCCAGCAGTCTGACGTCTCAGGCTAACTATGGCTACACCTTC
TRBJ2-1 | TRBV6-2/TRBV6-3 | NA | few | CASSYAQGFRFF | TGTGCCAGCAGTTATGCTCAGGGGTTTCGGTTCTTC
TRBJ2-2 | TRBV6-5 | NA | NA | CASSPGTYGNTGELFF | TGTGCCAGCAGCCCCGGGACATACGGAAACACCGGGGAGCTGTTTTTT
TRBJ2-1 | TRBV7-2 | TRBD2 | NA | CASSLVVGGGSYNEQFF | TGTGCCAGCAGCTTAGTGGTCGGGGGGGGCTCCTACAATGAGCAGTTCTTC
TRBJ2-2 | TRBV5-5 | TRBD1 | NA | CASSLAQGGTGELFF | TGTGCCAGCAGCTTAGCACAGGGGGGCACCGGGGAGCTGTTTTTT
TRBJ2-5 | TRBV11-3 | NA | few | CATTKVASGQETQYF | TGTGCCACTACTAAGGTAGCCTCGGGGCAAGAGACCCAGTACTTC
TRBJ2-1 | TRBV7-3 | TRBD2 | few | CASSTLAGGLEQFF | TGTGCCAGCAGCACACTAGCGGGGGGCTTAGAGCAGTTCTTC
TRBJ1-3 | TRBV6-5 | NA | NA | CASSYNGASGNTIYF | TGTGCCAGCAGTTACAACGGGGCGTCGGGAAACACCATATATTTT
TRBJ2-5 | TRBV12-3/TRBV12-4 | NA | NA | CASSTPGLTETQYF | TGTGCCAGCAGTACGCCAGGGCTAACGGAGACCCAGTACTTC
TRBJ2-2 | TRBV29-1 | TRBD1 | NA | CSVEGDSPETGELFF | TGCAGCGTTGAAGGGGACAGTCCGGAGACCGGGGAGCTGTTTTTT
TRBJ2-4 | TRBV27 | TRBD2 | NA | CASSLSPSGSLDIQYF | TGTGCCAGCAGTTTAAGCCCTAGCGGGAGTCTTGACATTCAGTACTTC
TRBJ2-3 | TRBV7-2 | NA | few | CASSFWRDSSTDTQYF | TGTGCCAGCAGCTTTTGGCGGGACTCAAGCACAGATACGCAGTATTTT
TRBJ1-5 | TRBV20-1 | NA | once | CSARAPGRRNQPQHF | TGCAGTGCTAGAGCCCCGGGCAGGAGGAATCAGCCCCAGCATTTT
TRBJ2-2 | TRBV4-3 | NA | NA | CASSQDIGDTYTGELFF | TGCGCCAGCAGCCAAGATATTGGGGACACTTACACCGGGGAGCTGTTTTTT